A single sample gave rise to the 20 T cell receptor beta chains below, sequenced in a study of T cells in Graves' hyperthyroidism and ophthalmopathy. TCR beta CDR3 regions were amplified from RNA. TCR CDR3 regions were first amplified by RT-PCR with HTBI primers. TCRdb fed the multiplex PCR reads into MiXCR, producing one record per CDR3 protein. Among roughly 200,000 distinct CDR3 sequences listed, around 17% were seen once. Sequencing input: blood. These receptors were collected from a man aged 35 to 55 with Graves' hyperthyroidism.

This clonotype came up a few times. J is TRBJ2-1 and V is TRBV7-2; 9 bases agree with TRBD2. With V trimmed by 6 bases and J by 4 bases, 7 bases remained unmatched. CDR3 length: 15 amino acids. Germline values: CDR1 SGHTA, CDR2 FQGNSA. CDR3 region: CASRTSLAGYNEQFF. Here the CDR3 DNA reads TGTGCCAGCAGAACCTCCCTAGCGGGGTACAATGAGCAGTTCTTC. Filled out from reference TRBV7-2 and TRBJ2-1, the complete variable domain reads GAGVSQSPSNKVTEKGKDVELRCDPISGHTALYWYRQSLGQGLEFLIYFQGNSAPDKSGLPSDRFSAERTGGSVSTLTIQRTQQEDSAVYLCASRTSLAGYNEQFFGPGTRLTVL.

This clonotype was counted ten times or more. The rearrangement joins TRBV29-1 to TRBJ2-7; 8 nucleotides match TRBD1. V shed 7 bases, J shed 3 bases, and the junction held 8 bases outside the gene matches. Germline-derived CDR1 and CDR2 are SQVTM and ANQGSEA. The CDR3 runs to 13 residues. The CDR3 is CSAAGTGVYEQYF. The CDR3 DNA is TGCAGCGCGGCCGGGACAGGTGTCTACGAGCAGTACTTC.

The sample holds many counts of this clonotype. V gene TRBV29-1 combines with J gene TRBJ1-1, with 7 bases lining up with TRBD1. The junction had 12 bases not matched to a gene; V was cut back by 2 bases and J by 6 bases. The germline V gene has CDR1 SQVTM and CDR2 ANQGSEA. CDR3 length: 15 residues. The CDR3 reads CSVESRLGGRAEAFF. The CDR3, as DNA: TGCAGCGTTGAATCCCGTCTAGGGGGCAGGGCTGAAGCTTTCTTT.

A few counts support this clonotype. J is TRBJ2-1 and V is TRBV20-1; 8 bases align to TRBD1. The CDR3 runs to 16 residues. CDR1 is DFQATT and CDR2 is SNEGSKA in the germline V gene (reference sequence). V lost 0 bases to trimming and J lost 3 bases; unmatched junction nucleotides: 7. This CDR3 is CSARDPRQGSYNEQFF. DNA for the CDR3: TGCAGTGCTAGAGATCCCCGACAGGGGAGCTACAATGAGCAGTTCTTC.

On this clonotype: A read error may produce the germline difference seen at one junction end. The DNA of the CDR3 is TGTGCCAGCAGTTCAGGGCTAGCGGGGTTTAACACCCGGGAGCTGTTTTTT. This gives the protein CASSSGLAGFNTRELFF. This rearrangement joins TRBV12-3 or TRBV12-4 to TRBJ2-2, with 9 bases fitting TRBD2. The CDR3 totals 17 residues.

This clonotype was observed many times. The chain uses TRBV10-3 and TRBJ2-7, with TRBD1 matching over 10 bases. Germline values: CDR1 ENHRY, CDR2 SYGVKD. The CDR3 has 13 amino acids. Trimming at V came to 2 bases and at J to 6 bases, leaving 1 base not matched to a gene. Here the CDR3 DNA reads TGTGCCATCAGTGAGGACAGGGGGCGCGAGCAGTACTTC. Translation: CAISEDRGREQYF.

This clonotype was recorded many times. V is TRBV28 and J is TRBJ2-1; 8 nucleotides align to TRBD2. Losses at the gene ends were 5 bases for V and 4 bases for J; bases not matched to a gene: 10. Germline CDR1 is MDHEN and CDR2 is SYDVKM. The CDR3 length is 16 residues. CDR3 loop: CASSPPGSGTYNEQFF. CDR3 coding DNA: TGTGCCAGCAGTCCCCCAGGTAGCGGGACTTACAATGAGCAGTTCTTC.

In regard to this clonotype: A much larger clone differs from this one at a single base, so this may be a read error. The chain employs TRBV2 and TRBJ1-2, with D uncertain. From germline, CDR1 is SNHLY and CDR2 FYNNEI. The CDR3 consists of 13 residues. Trimming removed 6 bases at V and 6 bases at J, with 14 bases between. This CDR3 reads CASSMNPGDGYTF. CDR3 bases: TGTGCCAGCAGCATGAACCCTGGTGATGGCTACACCTTC. The whole variable domain, filled in from reference TRBV2 and TRBJ1-2, reads EPEVTQTPSHQVTQMGQEVILRCVPISNHLYFYWYRQILGQKVEFLVSFYNNEISEKSEIFDDQFSVERPDGSNFTLKIRSTKLEDSAMYFCASSMNPGDGYTFGSGTRLTVV.

Concerning this clonotype itself: A read error is possible here, since a much larger clone lies one base away. The V call is TRBV4-1, the J call TRBJ2-1, with 7 nucleotides matching TRBD1. The CDR3 sequence is 14 residues long. Germline values: CDR1 MGHRA, CDR2 YSYEKL. J lost 10 bases, V lost 4 bases, and 10 bases had no gene match. CDR3 protein: CASSRTGGIYEQFF. The CDR3 nucleotides read TGCGCCAGCAGCCGGACAGGTGGTATTTACGAGCAGTTCTTC.

This clonotype has just a few counts. This sequence joins TRBV20-1 and TRBJ1-6; no firm D call. Trimming took off 3 bases at V and 1 base at J, with 13 bases between the two ends. Looked up from germline, CDR1 is DFQATT and CDR2 is SNEGSKA (reference sequence). This CDR3 contains 16 residues. The CDR3 DNA follows: TGCAGTGCTAGGGCTCTTTCGGGATCCTATAATTCACCCCTCCACTTT. Translation: CSARALSGSYNSPLHF.

This clonotype has a count of ten or more. The V gene is TRBV5-1, the J gene TRBJ1-2, with D perhaps matching TRBD1 (6 bases). CDR1 SGHRS and CDR2 YFSETQ come from the germline V gene. Trimming took off 0 bases at V and 7 bases at J, with 13 bases between the two ends. This CDR3 is 14 amino acids long. The CDR3, as DNA: TGCGCCAGCAGCTTGGATTTGGGGGGCTTTGGCTACACCTTC. This codes for CASSLDLGGFGYTF.

This clonotype has only a few counts. This chain joins TRBV5-1 and TRBJ1-6, with a tentative D call TRBD1 (6 bases). V was trimmed by 5 bases and J by 7 bases, leaving 16 bases between them. This CDR3 region has 15 residues. The germline V gene has CDR1 SGHRS and CDR2 YFSETQ. DNA of the CDR3: TGCGCCAGCAGGGTCCAGGGACAAGCAAATTCACCCCTCCACTTT. Translated, it gives CASRVQGQANSPLHF.

This clonotype was observed at least ten times. CDR3 residues: CASSYPTGQGAITKNIQYF. Written as DNA, the CDR3 is TGTGCCAGCAGTTACCCCACCGGACAGGGGGCGATTACCAAAAACATTCAGTACTTC. The chain is built from TRBV6-2 or TRBV6-3 and TRBJ2-4; 11 nucleotides match TRBD1. With 2 bases clipped from V and 2 bases from J, the junction kept 11 bases outside the gene matches. This CDR3 comprises 19 residues. Germline V lookup: CDR1 MNHEY, CDR2 SVGEGT.

The chain couples TRBV28 to TRBJ2-5; 12 positions match TRBD1. Germline-derived CDR1 and CDR2 are MDHEN and SYDVKM. The V segment lost 7 bases and the J segment 4 bases; nucleotides outside the gene matches: 7. The CDR3 consists of 15 residues. CDR3 nucleotide sequence: TGTGCCAGCAACTCCCGGGACAGGGGGCTAGAGACCCAGTACTTC. It encodes CASNSRDRGLETQYF.

This clonotype appeared a few times. J is TRBJ1-5 and V is TRBV19; a weak D match, TRBD1 (5 bases). V lost 5 bases and J lost 9, with 14 bases in between. Germline V gene lookup returns CDR1 LNHDA and CDR2 SQIVND (reference sequence). The CDR3 is 13 amino acids. The CDR3 loop reads CASSFQGKAPQHF. The CDR3 nucleotides read TGTGCCAGTAGTTTCCAGGGAAAAGCGCCCCAGCATTTT.

In its sample, this clonotype was seen many times. The V call is TRBV11-2, the J call TRBJ2-6; no clear D gene. V was clipped by 7 bases and J by 0 bases, with 4 bases between them. The CDR3 is 13 amino acids. Germline CDR1 and CDR2: SGHAT and FQNNGV. The CDR3 region is CASMNSGANVLTF. The CDR3 DNA sequence: TGTGCCAGCATGAACTCTGGGGCCAACGTCCTGACTTTC. The whole variable domain, remainder taken from reference TRBV11-2 and TRBJ2-6, is EAGVAQSPRYKIIEKRQSVAFWCNPISGHATLYWYQQILGQGPKLLIQFQNNGVVDDSQLPKDRFSAERLKGVDSTLKIQPAKLEDSAVYLCASMNSGANVLTFGAGSRLTVL.

The rearrangement joins TRBV4-2 to TRBJ2-1, with a possible D match to TRBD1 (6 bases). The length of the CDR3 is 16 residues. The V gene's germline CDR1 is LGHNA and CDR2 YNFKEQ. V was pared by 1 base and J by 4 bases, with 14 bases between. CDR3 amino acids: CASSQAPGQIYNEQFF. The CDR3 DNA reads as TGTGCCAGCAGCCAAGCCCCGGGACAAATTTACAATGAGCAGTTCTTC.

Of note for this clonotype: This may be a read error: a much more frequent sequence differs by one nucleotide. The chain links TRBV5-1 to TRBJ1-5, with D tentatively TRBD1 (5 bases). There are 16 residues in the CDR3. The germline V gene has CDR1 SGHRS and CDR2 YFSETQ. The CDR3 coding sequence is TGCGCCTGCAGCCCGGAGGGACCGCATAGCAATCAGCCCCAGCATTTT. Residues: CACSPEGPHSNQPQHF.

This clonotype has at least ten counts. The J gene is TRBJ2-5, the V gene TRBV6-6; tentatively, D is TRBD2 (5 bases). This CDR3 has 14 amino acids. V was cut by 0 bases and J by 5 bases, with 10 bases left in between. Germline V gene lookup returns CDR1 MNHNY and CDR2 SVGAGI (reference sequence). This CDR3 is CASSYSGGRETQYF. DNA for the CDR3: TGTGCCAGCAGTTACTCAGGCGGGCGGGAGACCCAGTACTTC.

This clonotype was seen many times. This rearrangement joins TRBV12-3 or TRBV12-4 to TRBJ1-1; weak D call: TRBD1 (5 bases). V lost 4 bases and J 6 bases, leaving 18 bases between the germline ends. There are 15 residues in the CDR3. The CDR3 loop is CASSSREGGFPEAFF. CDR3 nucleotides: TGTGCCAGCAGTTCCAGGGAGGGAGGGTTTCCTGAAGCTTTCTTT.